The clone carrying this T cell receptor beta chain showed up just once. The data were produced by immunoSEQ multiplex PCR, yet TCRdb's version contains in-frame clones alone and is incomplete. The sample lists 250,000 or so clones, approximately 90% seen once, with about 3% in the top ten. The data belong to a study of blood T cell repertoires in COVID-19. The CDR3 extends over 15 amino acids. Deletions cut 7 bases from V and 0 bases from J, with 16 bases between. CDR1 is MNHEY, CDR2 SVGEGT, per germline. The chain recombines TRBV6-2 or TRBV6-3 with TRBJ2-7; D possibly corresponds to TRBD2 (6 bases). Sequencing was performed on peripheral blood. The receptor comes from a woman aged 25 to 39 with active or convalescent COVID-19. CDR3 region: CASIPRTGDSYEQYF. Here the CDR3 DNA reads TGTGCCAGCATCCCCCGGACGGGGGACTCCTACGAGCAGTACTTC.